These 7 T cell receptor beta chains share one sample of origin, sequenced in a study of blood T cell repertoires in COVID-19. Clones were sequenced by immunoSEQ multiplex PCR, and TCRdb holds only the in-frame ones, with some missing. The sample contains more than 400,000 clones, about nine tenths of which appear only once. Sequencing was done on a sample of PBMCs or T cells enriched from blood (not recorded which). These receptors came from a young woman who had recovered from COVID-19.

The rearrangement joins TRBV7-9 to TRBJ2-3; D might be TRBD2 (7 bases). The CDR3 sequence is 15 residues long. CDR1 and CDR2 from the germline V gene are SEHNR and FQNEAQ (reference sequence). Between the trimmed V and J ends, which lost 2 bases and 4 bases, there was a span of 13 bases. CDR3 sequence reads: CASSLNREGADTQYF. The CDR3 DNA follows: TGTGCCAGCAGCTTAAACAGGGAGGGCGCAGATACGCAGTATTTT.

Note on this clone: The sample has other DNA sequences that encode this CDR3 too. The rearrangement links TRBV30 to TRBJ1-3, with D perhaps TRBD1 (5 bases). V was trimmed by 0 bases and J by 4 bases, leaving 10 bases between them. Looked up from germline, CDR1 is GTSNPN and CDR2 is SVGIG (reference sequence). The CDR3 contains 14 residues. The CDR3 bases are TGTGCCTGGAGTGTAGGGGCAGGGGGAAACACCATATATTTT. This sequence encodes CAWSVGAGGNTIYF.

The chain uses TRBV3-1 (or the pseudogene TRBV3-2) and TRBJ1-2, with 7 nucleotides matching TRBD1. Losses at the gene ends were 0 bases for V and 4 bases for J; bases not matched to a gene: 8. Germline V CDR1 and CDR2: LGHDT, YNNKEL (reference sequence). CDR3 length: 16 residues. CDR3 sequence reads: CASSQEGRGIGYGYTF. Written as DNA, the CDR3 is TGTGCCAGCAGCCAAGAGGGCAGGGGGATCGGCTATGGCTACACCTTC.

CDR3 sequence (DNA): TGTGCCAGCAGTCGAGCGCTTGACAGGGCTGGCAATCAGCCCCAGCATTTT. Translating gives CASSRALDRAGNQPQHF. This chain links TRBV28 with TRBJ1-5; 7 bases map to TRBD1. In germline, CDR1 is MDHEN, CDR2 SYDVKM. The CDR3 contains 17 residues. V was clipped by 5 bases and J by 2 bases; unmatched bases: 12. The variable domain in full, completed from reference TRBV28 and TRBJ1-5, reads DVKVTQSSRYLVKRTGEKVFLECVQDMDHENMFWYRQDPGLGLRLIYFSYDVKMKEKGDIPEGYSVSREKKERFSLILESASTNQTSMYLCASSRALDRAGNQPQHFGDGTRLSIL.

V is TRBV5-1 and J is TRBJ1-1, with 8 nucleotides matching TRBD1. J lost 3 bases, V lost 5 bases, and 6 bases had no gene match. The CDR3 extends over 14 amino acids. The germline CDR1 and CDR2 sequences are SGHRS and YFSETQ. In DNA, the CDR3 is TGCGCCAGCAGGGATCAGACAGGGGACACTGAAGCTTTCTTT. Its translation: CASRDQTGDTEAFF.

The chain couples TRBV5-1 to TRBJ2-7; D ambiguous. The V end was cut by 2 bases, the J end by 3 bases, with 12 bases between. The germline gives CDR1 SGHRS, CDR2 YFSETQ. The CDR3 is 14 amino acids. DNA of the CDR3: TGCGCCAGCAGCTTTGAGGATGGTGACTACGAGCAGTACTTC. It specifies CASSFEDGDYEQYF.

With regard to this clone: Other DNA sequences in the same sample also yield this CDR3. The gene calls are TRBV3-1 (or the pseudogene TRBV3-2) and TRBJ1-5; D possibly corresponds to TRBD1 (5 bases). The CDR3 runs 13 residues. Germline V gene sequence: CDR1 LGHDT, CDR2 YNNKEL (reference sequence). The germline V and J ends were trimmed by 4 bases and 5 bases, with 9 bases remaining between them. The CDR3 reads CASSPGVDQPQHF. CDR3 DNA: TGTGCCAGCAGCCCGGGGGTCGATCAGCCCCAGCATTTT.